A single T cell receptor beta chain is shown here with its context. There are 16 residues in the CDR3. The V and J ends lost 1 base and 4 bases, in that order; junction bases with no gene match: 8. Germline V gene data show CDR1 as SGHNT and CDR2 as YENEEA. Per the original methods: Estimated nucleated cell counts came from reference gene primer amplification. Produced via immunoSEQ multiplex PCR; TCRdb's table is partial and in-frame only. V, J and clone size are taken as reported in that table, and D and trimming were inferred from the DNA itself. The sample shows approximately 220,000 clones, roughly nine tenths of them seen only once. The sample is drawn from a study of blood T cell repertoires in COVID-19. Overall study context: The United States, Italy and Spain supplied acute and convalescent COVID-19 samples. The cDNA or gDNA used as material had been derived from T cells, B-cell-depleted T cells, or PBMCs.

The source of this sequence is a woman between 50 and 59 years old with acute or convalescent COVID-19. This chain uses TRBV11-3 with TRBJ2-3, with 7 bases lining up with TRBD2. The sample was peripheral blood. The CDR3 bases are TGTGCCAGCAGCTTAGGAGGGAGGGCCGGGGCAGATACGCAGTATTTT. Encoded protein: CASSLGGRAGADTQYF.